This TCR beta chain came from a study of T-cell memory formation after mild COVID-19 (dated by TCRdb to the early 2020s). Describing the broader study: TCR sequence clusters from the two donors were found to be largely donor specific. T-cell clones expanding and contracting after mild COVID-19 in a couple of donors were tracked by longitudinal TCRalpha and TCRbeta repertoire sequencing. The cohort comprised two young, previously healthy adult volunteers, one female and one male.

Ficoll-Paque density gradient centrifugation was used to isolate PBMCs. The full study reports these points: Balanced CD4/CD8 phenotypes were observed for clones contracting from day 15 to 85, whereas a bias towards CD4+ was observed for a second wave of clones expanding from day 15 to 37. Contracting CD4+ clones were located mainly in the CM and EM memory subsets, whereas CD8+ clones were found to be enriched in EMRA. Only a couple of mild cases were covered by the study, and larger cohorts that include severe cases with pre-infection samples were considered necessary. The detection of some responding clones in pre-infection memory suggests that pre-existing cross-reactive memory T cells joined the SARS-CoV-2 response. SARS-CoV-2 specificity of the second-wave clones peaking on day 37 was not confirmed.

Relative to germline, V is missing 4 bases and J is missing 8 bases, with 8 bases of the junction outside any gene match. CDR1 and CDR2 were assigned from the germline V gene as SGHRS and YFSETQ. The CDR3 measures 14 amino acids from cysteine to phenylalanine. Of all the DNA, just the CDR3 is kept, 42 bases in frame from base 1. Instrument on record: Illumina NovaSeq 6000. cDNA libraries for TCRalpha and TCRbeta were prepared by 5'RACE using constant-segment primers, with sample barcodes and unique molecular identifiers added. RNA was extracted from every sample with Trizol reagent. Libraries were amplified in two PCR steps, with a second sample barcode and Illumina TruSeq adapters added in the second step. Libraries were sequenced on an Illumina NovaSeq with 2 x 150 bp paired-end reads. On the study's bioinformatics: Demultiplexing of reads and collapsing into UMI-guided consensus sequences were performed with migec v1.2.7. Using mixcr v2.1.11, the UMI consensuses were aligned to TRA and TRB V and J templates and assembled into clonotypes. A clonotype was counted as expanded or contracted only when both edgeR and NoisET called the clonotype significant, with the noise models trained on biological replicates. edgeR calls used a false discovery rate-adjusted p below 0.01 and a log2 fold-change threshold of 1. As an exploratory analysis of dynamics, max-normalized trajectories of the 1000 most abundant clonotypes were examined by PCA with hierarchical clustering. Separately sequenced CD4+ and CD8+ repertoires were used to assign a CD4 or CD8 phenotype to each responding clone. In TCRdb, the public reads were trimmed at Q25 with fastp and aligned with MiXCR, with productive beta chains retained. CDR3 protein sequences are deduplicated, and each keeps its most common genes and DNA. In this record, the V and J calls reflect TCRdb's handling and not the investigators' own analysis. The sample table holds approximately 350,000 distinct CDR3 sequences, of which around 28% were seen once. The top ten clones comprise about 14% of the sample.

This clonotype was seen more than once but under ten times. Its antigen remains unidentified. No much larger clone is present one base from it, and per-base qualities are unavailable. The V and J segments used are TRBV5-1 and TRBJ2-1, with 8 junctional bases fitting TRBD1. This receptor was taken from an adult woman who had mild COVID-19 (a few samples of this study predate the infection). The sample titles of this study are shuffled in the database, so cell type and time point are left out; the donor was told from shared clones. The sample was PBMCs or a T cell subset sorted from them (not recorded which). This receptor carries the CDR3 CASSLRTGHDEQFF. DNA sequence: TGCGCCAGCAGCCTCCGGACAGGGCATGATGAGCAGTTCTTC.